One and the same sample provided the 3 T cell receptor beta chains below, sequenced in a study of shared clonotypes between healthy human individuals. Some clones are missing from TCRdb's copy, which holds only in-frame ones; the method was immunoSEQ multiplex PCR. The sample comprises over 400,000 clones, over 70% of which are singletons, and roughly an eighth rests with the top ten. The sample comprised PBMCs. The receptors derive from a woman aged 40 to 50 in good health. Some clones in this sample may be carry-over from other donors' samples.

The chain is built from TRBV28 and TRBJ2-1; D not certain. Trimming took off 5 bases at V and 0 bases at J, with 8 bases between the two ends. The CDR3 spans 14 residues. Germline CDR1 MDHEN, CDR2 SYDVKM. Here the CDR3 DNA reads TGTGCCAGCAGTCGCCTGGGCTCCTACAATGAGCAGTTCTTC. It yields the protein CASSRLGSYNEQFF.

As regards this clone: Given a much more abundant clone one base away, this may be a read error. The chain employs TRBV30 and TRBJ2-1, with 8 positions matching TRBD2. The CDR3 is made up of 14 amino acids. Germline V gives CDR1 GTSNPN, CDR2 SVGIG (reference sequence). CDR3 sequence reads: CAWTGGSYYDEQFF. The CDR3 nucleotides are TGTGCCTGGACGGGGGGGAGTTACTACGATGAGCAGTTCTTC.

V and J are TRBV4-1 and TRBJ1-1; D unresolved. V was trimmed by 4 bases and J by 8 bases, leaving 20 bases between them. Germline V gene lookup returns CDR1 MGHRA and CDR2 YSYEKL. The CDR3 covers 15 residues. The DNA of the CDR3 is TGCGCCAGCAGCCGACGGGAAAGGGCCCAGGACGAAGCTTTCTTT. Translated: CASSRRERAQDEAFF.